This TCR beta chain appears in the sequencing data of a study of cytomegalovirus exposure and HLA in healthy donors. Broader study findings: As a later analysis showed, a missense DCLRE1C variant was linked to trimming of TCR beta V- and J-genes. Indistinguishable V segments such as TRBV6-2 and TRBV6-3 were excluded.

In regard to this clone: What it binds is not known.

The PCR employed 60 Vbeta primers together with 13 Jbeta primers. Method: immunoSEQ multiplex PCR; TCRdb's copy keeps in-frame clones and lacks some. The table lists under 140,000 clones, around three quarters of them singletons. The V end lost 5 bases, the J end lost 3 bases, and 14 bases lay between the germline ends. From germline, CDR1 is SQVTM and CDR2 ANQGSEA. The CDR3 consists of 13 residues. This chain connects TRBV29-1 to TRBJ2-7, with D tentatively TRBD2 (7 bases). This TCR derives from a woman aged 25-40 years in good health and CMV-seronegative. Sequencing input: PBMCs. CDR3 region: CSVQGGENYEQYF. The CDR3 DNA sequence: TGCAGCGTTCAAGGGGGGGAGAACTACGAGCAGTACTTC.